Listed below are T cell receptor beta chains from one sample, sequenced in a study of blood T cell repertoires in COVID-19. Produced via immunoSEQ multiplex PCR; TCRdb's table is partial and in-frame only. Of over 200,000 clones in the sample, roughly 80% were seen once. The sequenced sample consisted of peripheral blood. Receptor source: a woman aged 80 or over with acute or convalescent COVID-19. Each CDR3 is given with its conserved first and last residue. The D gene is left open where the match is weak. Clone size is shown for a subset of rows, as once, few, many or a class of expanded clone.

CDR3 DNA | CDR3 protein | V gene | clone size | J gene | D gene
TGTGTCAGAAGCCCCTCCGAGACAGGGGTACACGAGCAGTACTTC | CVRSPSETGVHEQYF | TRBV7-5 | . | TRBJ2-7 | .
TGCGCCAGCAGTTTGCGACTAGCGGGGTACAATGAGCAGTTCTTC | CASSLRLAGYNEQFF | TRBV5-1 | . | TRBJ2-1 | TRBD2
TGTGCCAGCAGCCAACTACTAGCCGGGGGTTTTGAGACCCAGTACTTC | CASSQLLAGGFETQYF | TRBV14 | . | TRBJ2-5 | .
TGTGCCAGCAGCCTTACCTCCGGGACAGGCTACGAGCAGTACTTC | CASSLTSGTGYEQYF | TRBV14 | many | TRBJ2-7 | TRBD1
TGTGCCAGCTCCGGGACAGGGCATCAGCCCCAGCATTTT | CASSGTGHQPQHF | TRBV18 | once | TRBJ1-5 | TRBD1
TGCAGCGGGACTTCGGACAGATACGAAAAACTGTTTTTT | CSGTSDRYEKLFF | TRBV29-1 | . | TRBJ1-4 | .
TGTGCCAGCAGCTTAGACAACAGGGGCAACACCATATATTTT | CASSLDNRGNTIYF | TRBV11-3 | . | TRBJ1-3 | TRBD1
TGTGCCAGCAGTTTATTTAGCGGATTAACAGATACGCAGTATTTT | CASSLFSGLTDTQYF | TRBV27 | . | TRBJ2-3 | .
TGTGCCATCAGTGAAGGTGCGGACTTCGAGAAAAACATTCAGTACTTC | CAISEGADFEKNIQYF | TRBV10-3 | . | TRBJ2-4 | .
TGTGCCAGTGGGCCGACCTACGAGCAGTACTTC | CASGPTYEQYF | TRBV6-5 | . | TRBJ2-7 | .
TGTGCCAGCAGTTTATTACAGGGAAACATTCAGTACTTC | CASSLLQGNIQYF | TRBV28 | few | TRBJ2-4 | .
TGCGCCAGCAGCCTTGGGACAGTCCAAGAGACCCAGTACTTC | CASSLGTVQETQYF | TRBV5-1 | . | TRBJ2-5 | TRBD1
TGTGCCAGCAGCTTGGCCCGGGGGACAGGGGTTTTTCAGCCCCAGCATTTT | CASSLARGTGVFQPQHF | TRBV5-6 | . | TRBJ1-5 | TRBD1
TGTGCCAGCAGCGCAGACAGGAGAAATTCACCCCTCCACTTT | CASSADRRNSPLHF | TRBV6-5 | . | TRBJ1-6 | .
TGCGCCAGCAGCCAGACTAGCGGGAGCCACAATGAGCAGTTCTTC | CASSQTSGSHNEQFF | TRBV4-1 | many | TRBJ2-1 | TRBD2
TGTGCCAGTAGTACGCTCCGTGGCGGGAGGGCGAGGGATACGCAGTATTTT | CASSTLRGGRARDTQYF | TRBV19 | . | TRBJ2-3 | TRBD2
TGTGCCAGCAGCCAAGAAATCGGTGAGCAGTTCTTC | CASSQEIGEQFF | TRBV3-1/TRBV3-2 | . | TRBJ2-1 | .
TGTGCCAGCAGCGCGCTAGCGGGGGTCTACGAGCAGTACTTC | CASSALAGVYEQYF | TRBV7-2 | once | TRBJ2-7 | TRBD2
TGTGCCAGCAGCTCCGGGACAGGGGCAAGGAACACTGAAGCTTTCTTT | CASSSGTGARNTEAFF | TRBV5-6 | . | TRBJ1-1 | TRBD1
TGTGCCCCTAAGAAGGCAGGTATGAACACTGAAGCTTTCTTT | CAPKKAGMNTEAFF | TRBV11-2 | . | TRBJ1-1 | .
TGTGCCAGTAGTACGACAGGGGGTAGCAATCAGCCCCAGCATTTT | CASSTTGGSNQPQHF | TRBV19 | . | TRBJ1-5 | TRBD1
TGTGCCAGTAGGTTCAACACGTACCTTTCCTACGAGCAGTACTTC | CASRFNTYLSYEQYF | TRBV19 | . | TRBJ2-7 | .
TGTGCCTGCAACCGACTAGGAAACTCCGAGCAGTACTTC | CACNRLGNSEQYF | TRBV6-5 | . | TRBJ2-7 | .
TGCGCCAGCAGCCTACAGGGGGCAGCCGACACAGATACGCAGTATTTT | CASSLQGAADTDTQYF | TRBV5-1 | . | TRBJ2-3 | TRBD1
TGTGCCAGTAGTACATCGGGGTATGAGCAGTTCTTC | CASSTSGYEQFF | TRBV19 | . | TRBJ2-1 | .
TGTGCCAGCAGCGTATCCCACAATGAGCAGTTCTTC | CASSVSHNEQFF | TRBV6-5 | . | TRBJ2-1 | .
TGTGCCAGCAGCACCCGGACAGGGGGAAGGAATGAGCAGTTCTTC | CASSTRTGGRNEQFF | TRBV7-3 | once | TRBJ2-1 | TRBD1
TGTGCCAGCAGCCCTAGGAGTGGGACAGGGCCCTCTGGAAACACCATATATTTT | CASSPRSGTGPSGNTIYF | TRBV3-1/TRBV3-2 | . | TRBJ1-3 | TRBD1
TGTGCCAGCAGCCAAGGACAGGCATTTGGCTACACCTTC | CASSQGQAFGYTF | TRBV3-1/TRBV3-2 | . | TRBJ1-2 | .
TGTGCCAGCAGCTTATCGACAGGGGGCGGGAGGGAGACCCAGTACTTC | CASSLSTGGGRETQYF | TRBV11-3 | . | TRBJ2-5 | TRBD1
TGTGCCAGCAGTTGGGACTTAAATCAGCCCCAGCATTTT | CASSWDLNQPQHF | TRBV6-5 | . | TRBJ1-5 | .
TGTGCCAGTAGTACAGCCACAGGGCGCGGAGCTTTCTTT | CASSTATGRGAFF | TRBV19 | . | TRBJ1-1 | .
TGTGCCAGCAGTGAGACAGTCGGCGGGGGAAAACTGTTTTTT | CASSETVGGGKLFF | TRBV6-4 | . | TRBJ1-4 | .
TGTGCCAGCAGCTTAATCCAGGGGACAGATACGCAGTATTTT | CASSLIQGTDTQYF | TRBV11-1 | . | TRBJ2-3 | .
TGTGCCAGCAGCCAGGCCGGGACAGGGGGCTCCGAGCAGTACTTC | CASSQAGTGGSEQYF | TRBV3-1/TRBV3-2 | . | TRBJ2-7 | TRBD1
TGTGCCAGCAGCCCACAGTCCCATGAGCAGTTCTTC | CASSPQSHEQFF | TRBV6-2/TRBV6-3 | . | TRBJ2-1 | .
TGCAGCGTCCCCAGGGATAGGGACACCGGGGAGCTGTTTTTT | CSVPRDRDTGELFF | TRBV29-1 | . | TRBJ2-2 | .
TGTGCCAGCAGGAGGGCCTCAATGGCAGAGACCCAGTACTTC | CASRRASMAETQYF | TRBV6-5 | . | TRBJ2-5 | .
TGTGCCATCAGTGGACAGGGGGTTCAAGATACGCAGTATTTT | CAISGQGVQDTQYF | TRBV10-3 | . | TRBJ2-3 | TRBD1
TGTGCCATCAGTGAGTTTACCCAGGGCTCTGGGGCCAACGTCCTGACTTTC | CAISEFTQGSGANVLTF | TRBV10-3 | . | TRBJ2-6 | .
TGTGCCAGCAGCCAAGACAGGAAGACAGATACGCAGTATTTT | CASSQDRKTDTQYF | TRBV4-2 | . | TRBJ2-3 | .
TGTGCCAGCAAGGGGTTCAGGGGGCTGGACACTGAAGCTTTCTTT | CASKGFRGLDTEAFF | TRBV27 | . | TRBJ1-1 | TRBD1
TGTGCCAGCAGTGAAGCGCTAGGGGGACGACTCCACGAGCAGTACTTC | CASSEALGGRLHEQYF | TRBV2 | . | TRBJ2-7 | .
TGTGCCAGCAGATACAGGGGGCTAGCAGAGACCCAGTACTTC | CASRYRGLAETQYF | TRBV27 | once | TRBJ2-5 | TRBD1
TGCGCCAGCAGCTTGCGCAGGGATACTGAAGCTTTCTTT | CASSLRRDTEAFF | TRBV5-1 | once | TRBJ1-1 | .
TGTGCCAGCAGCCCGGAGCTAGCGGGGGGCCTTAATGAGCAGTTCTTC | CASSPELAGGLNEQFF | TRBV11-2 | . | TRBJ2-1 | TRBD2
TGTGCCAGCAGTGACCAGGCGGGGGCGAACACCGGGGAGCTGTTTTTT | CASSDQAGANTGELFF | TRBV6-4 | . | TRBJ2-2 | TRBD2